The source of this T cell receptor (beta chain) is a study of cytomegalovirus exposure and HLA in healthy donors. General study findings and limits: Across all donors, roughly uniform sequencing depth was an assumption of the presence/absence analyses. Researchers counted some 150 TCR beta chains as cytomegalovirus-associated. By HLA locus, TCR association rates varied in a later analysis, with DRB1 showing the most and HLA-C the fewest.

To note about this clone: Its antigen is not identified.

The germline V gene encodes CDR1 MNHEY and CDR2 SMNVEV (reference sequence). Losses at the gene ends were 4 bases for V and 7 bases for J; bases not matched to a gene: 11. The CDR3 covers 15 residues. PCR was performed using 60 Vbeta and 13 Jbeta primers. Clones were sequenced by immunoSEQ multiplex PCR, and TCRdb holds only the in-frame ones, with some missing. The sample has 150,000 to 200,000 clones, 55% to 65% seen once. All donors participated as healthy donors of bone marrow. The V gene is TRBV27, the J gene TRBJ2-7; 9 bases agree with TRBD1. The sequenced material came from PBMCs. This receptor was taken from a man aged 35 to 55 in good health and CMV-seronegative. Here the CDR3 reads CASSSAGTGRREQYF. The CDR3 DNA is TGTGCCAGCAGTTCCGCCGGGACAGGGAGGCGGGAGCAGTACTTC.